This is a list of T cell receptor beta chains from one sample in a study of T cell changes during pregnancy in multiple sclerosis. Repertoires were generated with immunoSEQ multiplex PCR, while TCRdb's copy carries only in-frame clones and drops some. Found here are 15,000 to 20,000 clones, over 75% of them singletons; the top ten hold over 4.5%. Sequences were derived from CD8+ T cells from peripheral blood mononuclear cells, sampled after pregnancy. The receptors derive from a female donor in good health, enrolled as a control in a pregnancy study. Both conserved end residues are part of each CDR3. The D gene is left open where the match is weak. Clone size is shown for a subset of rows, as once, few, many or a class of expanded clone.

j_call d_call v_call clone_size cdr3_nt cdr3_aa
TRBJ1-1 TRBD1 TRBV7-9 . TGTGCCAGCAGCTCGACAGGGAGGACTGAAGCTTTCTTT CASSSTGRTEAFF
TRBJ2-7 TRBD1 TRBV30 . TGTGCCTTCCATCCGGGCTCCAGGGGGTACGAGCAGTACTTC CAFHPGSRGYEQYF
TRBJ2-7 . TRBV7-2 . TGTGCCAGCAGCTATTGGGGGGTGGGCATCGACGAGCAGTACTTC CASSYWGVGIDEQYF
TRBJ1-1 TRBD1 TRBV30 . TGTGCCTGGAGTGGGACAGGGAACACTGAAGCTTTCTTT CAWSGTGNTEAFF
TRBJ1-2 . TRBV29-1 . TGCAGCGTTGAAGAACTACTTGGCTACACCTTC CSVEELLGYTF
TRBJ1-1 . TRBV25-1 . TGTGCCAGCAGTCTACAGGTGAACACTGAAGCTTTCTTT CASSLQVNTEAFF
TRBJ1-5 TRBD1 TRBV27 . TGTGCCAGCAGGACAGGGTTCAATCAGCCCCAGCATTTT CASRTGFNQPQHF
TRBJ2-2 TRBD2 TRBV9 . TGTGCCAGCAGTCTGAGCGGGGGGGTGGTCGGGGAGCTGTTTTTT CASSLSGGVVGELFF
TRBJ2-3 TRBD1 TRBV2 . TGTGCCAGCAGTGTAGGGACAGGGATTAGGACAGATACGCAGTATTTT CASSVGTGIRTDTQYF
TRBJ1-2 TRBD1 TRBV18 few TGTGCCAGCTCCCTCGGACAGGGACCGAACTATGGCTACACCTTC CASSLGQGPNYGYTF
TRBJ1-2 . TRBV2 . TGTGCCAGCAGTGAAGCCACCAGAAATAACTATGGCTACACCTTC CASSEATRNNYGYTF
TRBJ2-2 TRBD1 TRBV12-5 once TGTGCTAGTGGAAACACTTACGACAGGGGTGCAGCGAACACCGGGGAGCTGTTTTTT CASGNTYDRGAANTGELFF
TRBJ1-1 . TRBV4-3 . TGCGCCAGCAGCCAAGATCGGAAGGGGTTGTACACTGAAGCTTTCTTT CASSQDRKGLYTEAFF
TRBJ2-7 . TRBV11-2 medium-sized TGTGCCAGCAGCTTAGAGTCCTCCACAGGGTCCGAGCAGTACTTC CASSLESSTGSEQYF
TRBJ1-1 TRBD1 TRBV5-6 . TGTGCCAGCGGACCTGGGACAGACCTCATGAACACTGAAGCTTTCTTT CASGPGTDLMNTEAFF
TRBJ2-1 TRBD2 TRBV27 . TGTGCCAGTACCGGGGGGGGCCTTGATACTAGCTATGAGCAGTTCTTC CASTGGGLDTSYEQFF
TRBJ1-3 . TRBV4-1 . TGCGCCAGCAGCCCAATCCAGGGCTCTGGAAACACCATATATTTT CASSPIQGSGNTIYF
TRBJ1-2 . TRBV30 once TGTGCCTGGAGTCCTGGGGCAGGTCTTTCTGGCTACACCTTC CAWSPGAGLSGYTF
TRBJ1-1 . TRBV27 . TGTGCCAGCACCAAGGGGGGGATGAACACTGAAGCTTTCTTT CASTKGGMNTEAFF
TRBJ2-7 TRBD1 TRBV13 . TGTGCCAGCAGCTTTCGGGACAGGGGACACGAGCAGTACTTC CASSFRDRGHEQYF
TRBJ2-5 . TRBV7-3 . TGTGCCAGCAGCTTAGGCAGGGTTCGAGAGACCCAGTACTTC CASSLGRVRETQYF
TRBJ2-5 . TRBV2 . TGTGCCAGCAGTGAAGAGAGGGCTAATGAAGAGACCCAGTACTTC CASSEERANEETQYF
TRBJ2-1 TRBD2 TRBV4-3 . TGCGCCAGCAGCCAAGATAGGGGACTAGCGGTGTACAATGAGCAGTTCTTC CASSQDRGLAVYNEQFF